This T cell receptor beta chain was retrieved from a study of shared clonotypes between healthy human individuals. In the study overall: Researchers assigned three CD4 naive, three CD4 memory, two CD8 naive and one CD8 memory plate to each donor. Study observations and caveats: Sequencing depth was predicted to influence how clonotypes are shared among donors. The four-donor shared clonotypes exceeded non-shared clonotypes in generation probability, with non-shared ones scoring lower.

Positive CCR7 selection of CD45RO-negative cells yielded the naive CD8 cells, and terminally differentiated effector memory CD45RA+ cells were excluded. On sorted subsets, replicate PCRs used roughly 220 ng DNA, or some 28,000 T cell genomes. Assay: immunoSEQ multiplex PCR; the TCRdb copy retains only in-frame clones and omits some. The table has some 1,900,000 clones, about 95% seen once. Regarding this clone: The antigen is undetermined.

Trimming stripped 6 bases from V and 4 bases from J, with 16 bases between. The CDR3 has 15 residues. CDR1 and CDR2 (germline): PRHDT, FYEKMQ (reference sequence). The chain employs TRBV13 and TRBJ1-3; tentative D call: TRBD1 (6 bases). The origin of this receptor is a man aged 18 to 29 in good health. Sequencing used naive CD8+ T cells sorted from blood. CDR3 nucleotides: TGTGCCAGCAGGCTACAGGGTATCGGCGGAAACACCATATATTTT. It yields the protein CASRLQGIGGNTIYF.